This T cell receptor (beta chain) came from a study of sequential checkpoint blockade in melanoma. Across the study: First-line arms were nivolumab then ipilimumab, or the reverse, randomized 1:1. After both sequences, patients received maintenance nivolumab.

Germline CDR1 and CDR2: MGHRA and YSYEKL. After removal of 0 bases from V and 4 bases from J, the junction contained 6 bases not matched to a gene. The CDR3 loop spans 16 amino acids. Generated by immunoSEQ multiplex PCR, the TCRdb table keeps only in-frame clones and is missing some. Here the sample spans about 26,000 clones, roughly 81% being singletons. Only a few counts were recorded for this clone. Treatment denoted: randomized to nivolumab then ipilimumab (arm A) or the reverse (arm B). Patients had received no earlier DNA-damaging chemotherapy. The sample was CD8+ T cells sorted from blood (inferred from file names), taken from a patient given nivolumab and ipilimumab in sequence. This sequence joins TRBV4-1 and TRBJ2-5; TRBD2 agrees at 9 bases. The sequence came from a human donor with melanoma. The CDR3 protein is CASSQDPAGGGETQYF. The CDR3 DNA follows: TGCGCCAGCAGCCAAGATCCAGCGGGAGGAGGAGAGACCCAGTACTTC.